Listed here is a single T cell receptor (beta chain). The entry originates in a study of blood T cell repertoires in COVID-19. Unmatched junction bases numbered 7, after V lost 8 bases and J lost 7 bases. The CDR3 runs 12 residues. Only in-frame clones appear in the TCRdb table, and some are missing; sequencing was by immunoSEQ multiplex PCR. The table has some 500,000 clones, roughly 91% seen once; the top ten hold 7.5% to 9.5%. This TCR derives from a woman aged 50 to 60 with COVID-19, enrolled during active disease. The sequenced sample was peripheral blood. This chain connects TRBV12-3 or TRBV12-4 to TRBJ1-2; 7 nucleotides align to TRBD1. CDR3 in amino acids: CASSPQGVGYTF. The CDR3 DNA sequence: TGTGCCAGCTCTCCCCAGGGGGTTGGCTACACCTTC.